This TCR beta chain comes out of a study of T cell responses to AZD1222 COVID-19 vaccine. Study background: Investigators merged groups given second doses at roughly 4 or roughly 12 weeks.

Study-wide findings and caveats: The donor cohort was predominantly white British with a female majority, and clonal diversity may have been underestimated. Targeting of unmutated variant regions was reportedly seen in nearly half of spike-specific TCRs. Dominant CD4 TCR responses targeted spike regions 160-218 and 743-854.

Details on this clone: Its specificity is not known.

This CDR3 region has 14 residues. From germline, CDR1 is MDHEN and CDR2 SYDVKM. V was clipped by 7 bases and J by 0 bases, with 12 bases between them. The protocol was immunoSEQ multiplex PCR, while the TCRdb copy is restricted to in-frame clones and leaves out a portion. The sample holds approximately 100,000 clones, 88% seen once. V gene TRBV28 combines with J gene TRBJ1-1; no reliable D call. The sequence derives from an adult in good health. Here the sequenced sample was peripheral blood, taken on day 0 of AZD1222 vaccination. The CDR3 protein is CASTGSGMNTEAFF. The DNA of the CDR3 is TGTGCCAGCACCGGTTCTGGCATGAACACTGAAGCTTTCTTT.